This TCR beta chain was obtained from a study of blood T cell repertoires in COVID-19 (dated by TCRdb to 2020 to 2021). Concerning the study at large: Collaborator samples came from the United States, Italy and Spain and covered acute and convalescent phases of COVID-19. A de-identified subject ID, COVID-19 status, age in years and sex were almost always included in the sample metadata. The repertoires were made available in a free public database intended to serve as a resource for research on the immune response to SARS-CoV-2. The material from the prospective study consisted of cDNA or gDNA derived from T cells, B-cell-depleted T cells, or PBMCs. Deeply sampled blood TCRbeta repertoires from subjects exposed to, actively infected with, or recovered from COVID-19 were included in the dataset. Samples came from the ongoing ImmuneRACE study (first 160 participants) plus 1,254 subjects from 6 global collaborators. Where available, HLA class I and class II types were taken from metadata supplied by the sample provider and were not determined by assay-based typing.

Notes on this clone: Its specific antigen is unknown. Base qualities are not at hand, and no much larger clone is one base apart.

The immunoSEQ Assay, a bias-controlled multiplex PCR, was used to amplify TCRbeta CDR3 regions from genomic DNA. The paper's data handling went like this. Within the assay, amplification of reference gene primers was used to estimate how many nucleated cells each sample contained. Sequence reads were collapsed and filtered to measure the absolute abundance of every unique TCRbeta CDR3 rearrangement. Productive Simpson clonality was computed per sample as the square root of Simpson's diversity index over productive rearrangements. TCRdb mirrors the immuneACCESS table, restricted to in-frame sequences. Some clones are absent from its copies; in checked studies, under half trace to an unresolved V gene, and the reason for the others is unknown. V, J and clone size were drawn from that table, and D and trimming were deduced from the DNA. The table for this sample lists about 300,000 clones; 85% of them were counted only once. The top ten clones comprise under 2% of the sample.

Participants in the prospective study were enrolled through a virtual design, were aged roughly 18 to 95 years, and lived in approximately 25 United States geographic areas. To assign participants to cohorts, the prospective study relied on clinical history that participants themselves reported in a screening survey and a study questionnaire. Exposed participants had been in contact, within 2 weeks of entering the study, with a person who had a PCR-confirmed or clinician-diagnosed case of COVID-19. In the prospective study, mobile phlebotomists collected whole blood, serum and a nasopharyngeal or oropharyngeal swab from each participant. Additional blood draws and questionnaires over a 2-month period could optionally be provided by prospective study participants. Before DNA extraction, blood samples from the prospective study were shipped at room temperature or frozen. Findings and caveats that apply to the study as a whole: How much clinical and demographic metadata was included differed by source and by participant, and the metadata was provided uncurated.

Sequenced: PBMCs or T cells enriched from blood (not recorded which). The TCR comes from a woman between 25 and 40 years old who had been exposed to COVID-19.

The CDR3: CAWSVAGSTGYTF. Read as DNA, the sequence is TGTGCCTGGAGTGTAGCCGGGTCCACCGGCTACACCTTC. This chain is built from TRBV30 and TRBJ1-2, with the D gene call left open. V drops 0 bases and J drops 8 bases, leaving 13 bases in between. The germline V gene encodes CDR1 GTSNPN and CDR2 SVGIG (reference sequence). Reading from cysteine to phenylalanine, the CDR3 counts 13 amino acids. CDR3 DNA is the only sequence kept; it has 39 bases, read in frame from the first base.